This is a list of T cell receptor beta chains from one sample in a study of neurological immune-mediated disorders. Via MiXCR, TCRdb re-called the 5' RACE reads, giving one row per CDR3 protein. The table includes some 57,000 distinct CDR3 sequences, around 4.7% detected once. Sequencing was done on a sample of PBMCs. Every receptor here comes from a woman aged 45-65 years with multiple sclerosis. Each CDR3 is given with its conserved first and last residue. Each record gives: J gene, clone size, V gene, D gene, CDR3 DNA, CDR3 protein. D genes are given only for firm matches. Rows give clone size only sometimes, using once, few, many, or a class for an expanded clone.

J gene: TRBJ2-1; clone size: many; V gene: TRBV5-1; D gene: NA; CDR3 DNA: TGCGCCAGCAGCTTGGAACTGGGCAATGAGCAGTTCTTC; CDR3 protein: CASSLELGNEQFF
J gene: TRBJ1-2; clone size: many; V gene: TRBV10-3; D gene: NA; CDR3 DNA: TGTGCCATCAGTGAAGGGACCAACTATGGCTACACCTTC; CDR3 protein: CAISEGTNYGYTF
J gene: TRBJ1-5; clone size: many; V gene: TRBV12-3/TRBV12-4; D gene: NA; CDR3 DNA: TGTGCCAGCAGTTTACGGGGGATCAGCAGCAATCAGCCCCAGCATTTT; CDR3 protein: CASSLRGISSNQPQHF
J gene: TRBJ1-2; clone size: many; V gene: TRBV7-8; D gene: TRBD1; CDR3 DNA: TGTGCCAGCAGCTTAACGGACAGGGTGCGCTACACCTTC; CDR3 protein: CASSLTDRVRYTF
J gene: TRBJ2-2; clone size: many; V gene: TRBV7-2; D gene: NA; CDR3 DNA: TGTGCCAGCAGCTTAGTTAGAGAGGGCGGGGAGCTGTTTTTT; CDR3 protein: CASSLVREGGELFF
J gene: TRBJ2-3; clone size: many; V gene: TRBV7-9; D gene: TRBD2; CDR3 DNA: TGTGCCACCCTACGGGGGGTTCCCACAGATACGCAGTATTTT; CDR3 protein: CATLRGVPTDTQYF
J gene: TRBJ1-5; clone size: few; V gene: TRBV7-2; D gene: NA; CDR3 DNA: TGTGCCAGCAGCTTGTCCCGCAATCAGCCCCAGCATTTT; CDR3 protein: CASSLSRNQPQHF
J gene: TRBJ2-3; clone size: many; V gene: TRBV7-2; D gene: NA; CDR3 DNA: TGTGCCAGCAGCCCGGGAGAGTCCACAGATACGCAGTATTTT; CDR3 protein: CASSPGESTDTQYF
J gene: TRBJ1-6; clone size: NA; V gene: TRBV28; D gene: NA; CDR3 DNA: TGTGCCAGCAGTTCCCTGGCCTATAATTCACCCCTCAACTTT; CDR3 protein: CASSSLAYNSPLNF
J gene: TRBJ2-3; clone size: NA; V gene: TRBV18; D gene: NA; CDR3 DNA: TGTGCCAGCTCACCGACTAGAAAGGGCACAGATACGCAGTATTTT; CDR3 protein: CASSPTRKGTDTQYF
J gene: TRBJ2-2; clone size: many; V gene: TRBV2; D gene: NA; CDR3 DNA: TGTGCCAGCCAATACACCGGGGAGCTGTTTTTT; CDR3 protein: CASQYTGELFF
J gene: TRBJ1-4; clone size: few; V gene: TRBV12-3/TRBV12-4; D gene: NA; CDR3 DNA: TGTGCCAGCAGAACTTACCGGGGGGGTGAAAAACTGTTTTTT; CDR3 protein: CASRTYRGGEKLFF
J gene: TRBJ2-5; clone size: many; V gene: TRBV2; D gene: NA; CDR3 DNA: TGTGCCAGCTGGACCCGGCACCAAGAGACCCAGTACTTC; CDR3 protein: CASWTRHQETQYF
J gene: TRBJ2-2; clone size: many; V gene: TRBV20-1; D gene: NA; CDR3 DNA: TGCAGTGCCCCTAAGGGGGTAAACACCGGGGAGCTGTTTTTT; CDR3 protein: CSAPKGVNTGELFF
J gene: TRBJ2-3; clone size: few; V gene: TRBV27; D gene: TRBD2; CDR3 DNA: TGTGCCAGCAGTCGACTTCAACTAGCGGGGGTGAGAGATACGCAGTATTTT; CDR3 protein: CASSRLQLAGVRDTQYF
J gene: TRBJ2-1; clone size: many; V gene: TRBV9; D gene: TRBD2; CDR3 DNA: TGTGCCAGCAGCGTAGTTCCGGGGGGGCCGACGAATGAGCAGTTCTTC; CDR3 protein: CASSVVPGGPTNEQFF
J gene: TRBJ2-7; clone size: many; V gene: TRBV28; D gene: TRBD1; CDR3 DNA: TGTGCCAGCAGTTCTGGACAGGGGGATTGGGCCGAGCAGTACTTC; CDR3 protein: CASSSGQGDWAEQYF
J gene: TRBJ1-5; clone size: many; V gene: TRBV20-1; D gene: NA; CDR3 DNA: TGCAGTGCTCTGACTTGGGTCCGTACTAGCAATCAGCCCCAGCATTTT; CDR3 protein: CSALTWVRTSNQPQHF
J gene: TRBJ1-2; clone size: few; V gene: TRBV5-6; D gene: NA; CDR3 DNA: TGTGCCAGCAGCTTGGCCACAGCCAACCATGGCTACACCTTC; CDR3 protein: CASSLATANHGYTF
J gene: TRBJ1-2; clone size: many; V gene: TRBV6-1; D gene: TRBD1; CDR3 DNA: TGTGCCAGCAGCGCCCGTGACAGGGATCCTAGGGGCTACACCTTC; CDR3 protein: CASSARDRDPRGYTF
J gene: TRBJ1-4; clone size: many; V gene: TRBV5-1; D gene: NA; CDR3 DNA: TGCGCCAGCAGCTTGGGAAAAGGGTTAAATGAAAAACTGTTTTTT; CDR3 protein: CASSLGKGLNEKLFF
J gene: TRBJ1-2; clone size: many; V gene: TRBV6-5; D gene: NA; CDR3 DNA: TGTGCCAGCAGGGAGCCGGGAGCCAGGGGTGGCTACACCTTC; CDR3 protein: CASREPGARGGYTF
J gene: TRBJ1-6; clone size: NA; V gene: TRBV6-5; D gene: NA; CDR3 DNA: TGTGCCAGCTCCGGACGGGTTAATTCACCCCTCAACTTT; CDR3 protein: CASSGRVNSPLNF
J gene: TRBJ1-2; clone size: NA; V gene: TRBV7-9; D gene: NA; CDR3 DNA: TGTGCCAGCAGCCTACAGGCCATCTATGGCTACACCTTC; CDR3 protein: CASSLQAIYGYTF
J gene: TRBJ1-2; clone size: many; V gene: TRBV12-3/TRBV12-4; D gene: NA; CDR3 DNA: TGTGCCAGCAGTTTAGGACCCGTCGATGGCTACACCTTC; CDR3 protein: CASSLGPVDGYTF
J gene: TRBJ2-3; clone size: many; V gene: TRBV5-1; D gene: NA; CDR3 DNA: TGCGCCAGCAGCTCCGACGTGACTAGCACAGATACGCAGTATTTT; CDR3 protein: CASSSDVTSTDTQYF
J gene: TRBJ1-1; clone size: many; V gene: TRBV7-2; D gene: NA; CDR3 DNA: TGTGCCAGCAGCTTCTCACAGGGTCTGAACACTGAAGCTTTCTTT; CDR3 protein: CASSFSQGLNTEAFF
J gene: TRBJ1-4; clone size: many; V gene: TRBV5-1; D gene: TRBD1; CDR3 DNA: TGCGCCAGCAGCGGCGGGACAGGGGGCGCAAATGAAAAACTGTTTTTT; CDR3 protein: CASSGGTGGANEKLFF
J gene: TRBJ1-2; clone size: many; V gene: TRBV4-1; D gene: NA; CDR3 DNA: TGCGCCAGCAGCCAAGGGACACTAGCTAACTATGGCTACACCTTC; CDR3 protein: CASSQGTLANYGYTF
J gene: TRBJ2-1; clone size: many; V gene: TRBV12-3/TRBV12-4; D gene: NA; CDR3 DNA: TGTGCCAGCACTAGCGTTCGATACAATGAGCAGTTCTTC; CDR3 protein: CASTSVRYNEQFF
J gene: TRBJ2-3; clone size: many; V gene: TRBV20-1; D gene: NA; CDR3 DNA: TGCAGTGCTATCGACGACCTGGGGGCAGATACGCAGTATTTT; CDR3 protein: CSAIDDLGADTQYF